This T cell receptor (beta chain) was recorded in a study of naive and memory T cell subsets. Study-wide results and caveats: Each distinct alpha or beta sequence counts as one clonotype. TCR abundance followed a power law differing between naive and memory subsets.

EMRA cells were CD45RA+CD27-, and effector memory cells CD45RA-CD27-. V lost 2 bases and J lost 5; bases outside the gene matches: 7. CDR3 length: 15 residues. Both TRBC1 and TRBC2 were covered by a beta constant-region primer of two equimolar oligonucleotides. Four rounds of PCR amplified the ligated cDNA using nested alpha and beta constant-region primers plus SP2. Ligation attached a single-stranded oligonucleotide with a 12-nucleotide UMI and the SP2 primer to the cDNA 3' end. TCRdb processed the UMI-ligation and nested PCR reads anew with MiXCR; each CDR3 protein has one entry. The table records approximately 8,100 distinct CDR3 sequences, approximately 30% of them present only once. This clonotype was counted a few times. The antigen remains undetermined.

This clonotype originated in a human donor in good health. The chain has TRBV12-3 or TRBV12-4 and TRBJ2-7; 9 nucleotides align to TRBD2. Sequenced material: CD8+ TEMRA cells from blood. The subset denotes: effector memory re-expressing CD45RA, CD45RA+ CD27-. The CDR3 nucleotides are TGTGCCAGCAGTTTACGGGCGGGAGGGCCCCACGAGCAGTACTTC. Protein: CASSLRAGGPHEQYF.